Following are 10 T cell receptor beta chains from one sample sequenced in a study of T cell clonotyping in hematopoietic cell transplantation. Only in-frame clones appear in the TCRdb table, and some are missing; sequencing was by immunoSEQ multiplex PCR. This sample has fewer than 20,000 clones, with 71% found just once. The source material was peripheral blood mononuclear cells. The receptors originated from a woman aged 55-69 years in good health. Some clones in this sample may be carry-over from other donors' samples.

This sequence joins TRBV7-6 and TRBJ2-3; the D is unclear. With 2 bases removed from V and 6 bases from J, the gap between germline ends came to 18 bases. From germline, CDR1 is SGHVS and CDR2 FNYEAQ. CDR3 length: 16 residues. For the CDR3, the DNA is TGTGCCAGCAGCTTATATCCGGGTCACTCTTCGGATACGCAGTATTTT. Encoded protein: CASSLYPGHSSDTQYF.

The CDR3 region is CASSQDQGTYGYTF. The CDR3 DNA is TGTGCCAGCAGCCAAGATCAGGGTACCTATGGCTACACCTTC. The rearrangement links TRBV4-2 to TRBJ1-2; tentative D call: TRBD1 (5 bases). Looked up from germline, CDR1 is LGHNA and CDR2 is YNFKEQ. Trimming removed 0 bases at V and 4 bases at J, with 9 bases between. The CDR3 is 14 amino acids.

In DNA, the CDR3 is TGTGCCAGCAGTTCCAGGGGGCGCGGTGAGCAGTACTTC. Translated: CASSSRGRGEQYF. The V gene is TRBV6-5, the J gene TRBJ2-7; 8 bases fit TRBD1. This CDR3 region has 13 residues. J gave up 7 bases and V 4 bases, and 6 bases lay outside the gene matches. Germline loops: CDR1 MNHEY, CDR2 SVGAGI.

The genes are TRBV19 and TRBJ1-2, with 7 bases that match TRBD1. V shed 5 bases, J shed 12 bases, and the junction held 15 bases outside the gene matches. CDR3 length: 14 amino acids. CDR1 is LNHDA and CDR2 is SQIVND in the germline V gene (reference sequence). The chain's CDR3 is CASSRDFDRGGDTF. The CDR3 DNA reads TGTGCCAGTAGTCGCGATTTTGACCGAGGGGGCGACACCTTC.

The genes are TRBV28 and TRBJ1-6, with D unresolved. V dropped 2 bases and J dropped 10 bases, with 12 bases sitting between them. Germline V gene sequence: CDR1 MDHEN, CDR2 SYDVKM. This CDR3 comprises 14 residues. This CDR3 reads CASSLGQANSPLHF. CDR3 nucleotides: TGTGCCAGCAGTTTAGGCCAGGCGAACTCACCCCTCCACTTT.

The chain employs TRBV5-4 and TRBJ1-1; perhaps TRBD1 as D (6 bases). Trimming stripped 0 bases from V and 7 bases from J, with 13 bases between. The CDR3 runs 14 residues. CDR1 is SGHNT, CDR2 YYREEE, per germline (reference sequence). The CDR3 region is CASSLGGRPFEAFF. The CDR3 DNA follows: TGTGCCAGCAGCTTGGGGGGGCGACCATTTGAAGCTTTCTTT.

The chain is built from TRBV4-2 and TRBJ2-3; 7 nucleotides line up with TRBD2. This CDR3 contains 18 residues. CDR1 is LGHNA and CDR2 is YNFKEQ in the germline V gene. The junction had 9 bases not matched to a gene; V was cut back by 0 bases and J by 0 bases. This CDR3 is CASSQEKREGLSTDTQYF. The DNA of the CDR3 is TGTGCCAGCAGCCAAGAAAAGCGGGAAGGGCTGAGCACAGATACGCAGTATTTT.

The chain employs TRBV4-2 and TRBJ1-3; D gene unclear. Germline V gene lookup returns CDR1 LGHNA and CDR2 YNFKEQ. Trimming removed 1 base at V and 4 bases at J, with 14 bases between. This CDR3 has 16 residues. CDR3 coding DNA: TGTGCCAGCAGCCAAGTAGGACGGGTAGTCGGAAACACCATATATTTT. Encoded protein: CASSQVGRVVGNTIYF.

The rearrangement uses TRBV5-6 and TRBJ2-7; 9 positions match TRBD1. Germline V gives CDR1 SGHDT, CDR2 YYEEEE. J lost 0 bases, V lost 4 bases, and 8 bases had no gene match. The CDR3 covers 16 residues. CDR3 nucleotides: TGTGCCAGCAGCCCCGGGACAGGGATGAGCTCCTACGAGCAGTACTTC. Its translation is CASSPGTGMSSYEQYF.

The chain employs TRBV4-1 and TRBJ2-2; TRBD2 aligns across 7 bases. Germline CDR1 is MGHRA and CDR2 is YSYEKL. This CDR3 region has 15 residues. V lost 2 bases and J lost 0; bases outside the gene matches: 0. The CDR3 DNA reads as TGCGCCAGCAGCCAAAGCGGGGCGAACACCGGGGAGCTGTTTTTT. Protein: CASSQSGANTGELFF.